One sample yielded the 14 T cell receptor beta chains listed below, sequenced in a study of T cell repertoires in cytomegalovirus infection. TCRdb reprocessed the reads via MiXCR and lists one record per CDR3 protein. The sample contains some 940,000 distinct CDR3 sequences, around 32% of which appear only once. Which antigens these TCRs recognize remains unknown. The sample in question was cultured CD8+ T cells from PBMCs, obtained from culture after CMV antigen stimulation. Every receptor here comes from a human donor in good health (CMV status not recorded). Some clones in this sample may be carry-over from other donors' samples.

V usage is TRBV7-6 and J usage is TRBJ2-2, with TRBD2 as a possible D gene (5 bases). The CDR3 length is 15 residues. V lost 5 bases to trimming and J lost 3 bases, with 13 bases between them. Per germline, CDR1 SGHVS and CDR2 FNYEAQ. CDR3 in DNA: TGTGCCAGCAGCATAGAACCGGAGGACACCGGGGAGCTGTTTTTT. Residues: CASSIEPEDTGELFF.

This clonotype was detected many times. The chain uses TRBV7-9 and TRBJ2-2; 10 bases fit TRBD2. The CDR3 spans 16 residues. Germline CDR1 and CDR2: SEHNR and FQNEAQ (reference sequence). Trimming took 3 bases from V and 4 from J; bases not matched to a gene: 5. In DNA, the CDR3 is TGTGCCAGCAGCTTTAGGCTAGCGGGAGTCACCGGGGAGCTGTTTTTT. Its translation: CASSFRLAGVTGELFF. Full variable domain (missing parts from reference TRBV7-9 and TRBJ2-2): DTGVSQNPRHKITKRGQNVTFRCDPISEHNRLYWYRQTLGQGPEFLTYFQNEAQLEKSRLLSDRFSAERPKGSFSTLEIQRTEQGDSAMYLCASSFRLAGVTGELFFGEGSRLTVL.

CDR3 sequence reads: CASSSVDIPTNEKLFF. CDR3 coding DNA: TGTGCCAGCAGTTCCGTGGACATTCCAACTAATGAAAAACTGTTTTTT. The chain is built from TRBV7-3 and TRBJ1-4; D is perhaps TRBD1 (5 bases). CDR1 SGHTA and CDR2 FQGTGA come from the germline V gene. This CDR3 is built from 16 residues. Trimming left V 6 bases short and J 0 bases short, with 14 bases between.

This clonotype was counted only a few times. The chain recombines TRBV11-2 with TRBJ2-7, with 14 bases identical to TRBD2. The CDR3 length is 16 residues. CDR1 and CDR2 (germline): SGHAT, FQNNGV. The V and J ends lost 5 bases and 3 bases, in that order; junction bases with no gene match: 6. The CDR3 DNA reads as TGTGCCAGCAGCGGACGGACTAGCGGGGGGCTCTACGAGCAGTACTTC. This encodes CASSGRTSGGLYEQYF.

The chain joins TRBV6-5 to TRBJ2-7, with D perhaps being TRBD1 or TRBD2 (5 bases each). The CDR3 is made up of 15 amino acids. From germline, CDR1 is MNHEY and CDR2 SVGAGI. V was cut by 4 bases and J by 2 bases, with 15 bases left in between. The CDR3 DNA sequence: TGTGCCAGCAGTTCAGGGACCGAGTTTCCCTACGAGCAGTACTTC. This translates into CASSSGTEFPYEQYF.

J is TRBJ1-1 and V is TRBV7-9, with 9 bases lining up with TRBD1. V trimming: 8 bases; J trimming: 4 bases; junction bases outside the gene matches: 8. The germline V gene encodes CDR1 SEHNR and CDR2 FQNEAQ (reference sequence). This CDR3 contains 14 residues. CDR3 nucleotide sequence: TGTGCCAGCGAGGATAAACAGGGGGCCACTGAAGCTTTCTTT. It yields the protein CASEDKQGATEAFF.

The chain combines TRBV29-1 with TRBJ2-7; D not certain. CDR1 and CDR2 (germline): SQVTM, ANQGSEA. The V end was cut by 4 bases, the J end by 0 bases, with 10 bases between. CDR3 length equals 13 residues. The CDR3 DNA reads TGCAGCGTTGTGGGCATCTACTCCTACGAGCAGTACTTC. It translates to CSVVGIYSYEQYF.

The V call is TRBV6-2 or TRBV6-3, the J call TRBJ2-1; TRBD2 matches at 10 bases. The CDR3 extends over 16 amino acids. The V and J ends lost 5 bases and 7 bases, in that order; junction bases with no gene match: 11. CDR1 is MNHEY, CDR2 SVGEGT, per germline. CDR3 sequence (DNA): TGTGCCAGCAGTCCGGTGAGAGCGGGGGGGCCTAATGAGCAGTTCTTC. Its translation: CASSPVRAGGPNEQFF.

There are many counts of this clonotype. The rearrangement uses TRBV7-2 and TRBJ2-3; 7 nucleotides agree with TRBD2. Trimming removed 4 bases from V and 0 bases from J; junction bases left unmatched: 10. This CDR3 has 17 residues. From germline, CDR1 is SGHTA and CDR2 FQGNSA. CDR3 coding DNA: TGTGCCAGCAGCTGGCGGGCTAGCGGTCTAAGCACAGATACGCAGTATTTT. It translates to CASSWRASGLSTDTQYF. Variable domain in full (rest from reference TRBV7-2 and TRBJ2-3): GAGVSQSPSNKVTEKGKDVELRCDPISGHTALYWYRQSLGQGLEFLIYFQGNSAPDKSGLPSDRFSAERTGGSVSTLTIQRTQQEDSAVYLCASSWRASGLSTDTQYFGPGTRLTVL.

V and J are TRBV27 and TRBJ1-1, with a possible D match to TRBD1 (5 bases). The germline V gene has CDR1 MNHEY and CDR2 SMNVEV (reference sequence). The V and J ends lost 0 bases and 8 bases respectively, with 16 bases between them. The CDR3 loop spans 15 amino acids. The CDR3 sequence is CASSLSPSEAGEAFF. The CDR3 bases are TGTGCCAGCAGTTTATCCCCGAGTGAGGCAGGGGAAGCTTTCTTT.

This clonotype came up a few times. This chain connects TRBV24-1 to TRBJ2-1; D not certain. V shed 1 base and J shed 5 bases, with 5 bases lying between them. The germline V gene has CDR1 KGHDR and CDR2 SFDVKD. CDR3 length: 13 amino acids. DNA of the CDR3: TGTGCCACCAGTGATTTATCCAACAATGAGCAGTTCTTC. This encodes CATSDLSNNEQFF.

The chain carries TRBV7-6 and TRBJ2-5; TRBD2 agrees at 11 bases. Trimming took 4 bases from V and 3 from J; bases not matched to a gene: 4. Germline V lookup: CDR1 SGHVS, CDR2 FNYEAQ. This CDR3 contains 15 residues. The CDR3 reads CASSSSGGREETQYF. Written as DNA, the CDR3 is TGTGCCAGCAGCTCTAGCGGGGGGCGTGAAGAGACCCAGTACTTC.

The table lists this clonotype with a few counts. The rearrangement uses TRBV20-1 and TRBJ1-1, with D perhaps matching TRBD1 (5 bases). Germline lookup yields CDR1 DFQATT and CDR2 SNEGSKA (reference sequence). Trimming stripped 2 bases from V and 4 bases from J, with 14 bases between. CDR3 length equals 14 residues. The CDR3 bases are TGCAGTGCTAGACCATTTCGACAGAGCACTGAAGCTTTCTTT. This gives the protein CSARPFRQSTEAFF.

V gene TRBV7-8 combines with J gene TRBJ2-1, with D perhaps matching TRBD1 or TRBD2 (6 bases each). CDR3 length: 16 amino acids. With 4 bases removed from V and 0 bases from J, the gap between germline ends came to 13 bases. CDR1 and CDR2 (germline): SGHVS, FQNEAQ. The CDR3 sequence is CASSSRGPSSYNEQFF. As DNA, the CDR3 is TGTGCCAGCAGCTCTCGGGGGCCGAGCTCCTACAATGAGCAGTTCTTC.